A selection of T cell receptor beta chains follows, all from one sample in a study of T cell responses to AZD1222 COVID-19 vaccine. The table came from immunoSEQ multiplex PCR; TCRdb's copy has only in-frame clones and leaves some out. The sample contains more than 85,000 clones, approximately 86% of which appear only once. The input for sequencing was peripheral blood, taken on day 0 of MenACWY control vaccination. The receptor source for this set is an adult in good health. The CDR3 runs from the conserved cysteine through the conserved F or W. Each record gives: CDR3 protein, CDR3 DNA, J gene, clone size, V gene, D gene. The D gene is left open where the match is weak. For some rows the clone size is stated as once, few or many, or as a class when expanded; others skip it.

CDR3 protein: CASSMDVPPGNTIYF
CDR3 DNA: TGCGCCAGCAGCATGGACGTTCCGCCAGGAAACACCATATATTTT
J gene: TRBJ1-3
clone size: .
V gene: TRBV5-1
D gene: .

CDR3 protein: CASRIDSNQPQHF
CDR3 DNA: TGCGCCAGCAGAATCGATAGCAATCAGCCCCAGCATTTT
J gene: TRBJ1-5
clone size: .
V gene: TRBV5-1
D gene: .

CDR3 protein: CASSFSQRDEAFF
CDR3 DNA: TGCGCCAGCAGCTTTTCCCAGCGGGATGAAGCTTTCTTT
J gene: TRBJ1-1
clone size: .
V gene: TRBV5-1
D gene: .

CDR3 protein: CASRIQANANYGYTF
CDR3 DNA: TGTGCCAGCAGGATACAGGCGAACGCTAACTATGGCTACACCTTC
J gene: TRBJ1-2
clone size: .
V gene: TRBV6-5
D gene: .

CDR3 protein: CAVRNPGGTANTGELFF
CDR3 DNA: TGTGCCGTCAGGAACCCGGGGGGGACTGCGAACACCGGGGAGCTGTTTTTT
J gene: TRBJ2-2
clone size: few
V gene: TRBV19
D gene: TRBD2

CDR3 protein: CASSAGGSNTGELFF
CDR3 DNA: TGTGCCAGCTCGGCAGGGGGTTCGAACACCGGGGAGCTGTTTTTT
J gene: TRBJ2-2
clone size: few
V gene: TRBV18
D gene: TRBD1

CDR3 protein: CASTNTSGGTYNEQFF
CDR3 DNA: TGCGCCAGCACCAACACTAGCGGGGGGACTTACAATGAGCAGTTCTTC
J gene: TRBJ2-1
clone size: .
V gene: TRBV5-1
D gene: TRBD2

CDR3 protein: CASSLGRNYGYTF
CDR3 DNA: TGTGCCAGCAGCTTGGGCAGAAACTATGGCTACACCTTC
J gene: TRBJ1-2
clone size: few
V gene: TRBV5-6
D gene: .

CDR3 protein: CASSPGQGGYEQYF
CDR3 DNA: TGTGCCAGCAGCCCCGGACAGGGCGGGTACGAGCAGTACTTC
J gene: TRBJ2-7
clone size: .
V gene: TRBV7-3
D gene: TRBD1

CDR3 protein: CASSQVPKTEAFF
CDR3 DNA: TGTGCCAGCAGCCAAGTCCCGAAGACTGAAGCTTTCTTT
J gene: TRBJ1-1
clone size: .
V gene: TRBV3-1/TRBV3-2
D gene: .

CDR3 protein: CATSRGQGARTEAFF
CDR3 DNA: TGTGCCACCAGCAGAGGGCAGGGGGCCCGCACTGAAGCTTTCTTT
J gene: TRBJ1-1
clone size: .
V gene: TRBV15
D gene: TRBD1

CDR3 protein: CASSLDRVHSGNTIYF
CDR3 DNA: TGTGCCAGCAGCTTAGACCGGGTTCACTCTGGAAACACCATATATTTT
J gene: TRBJ1-3
clone size: .
V gene: TRBV7-9
D gene: .

CDR3 protein: CASSPEGSFGSYGYTF
CDR3 DNA: TGTGCCAGCAGCCCAGAAGGGTCGTTCGGTTCCTATGGCTACACCTTC
J gene: TRBJ1-2
clone size: .
V gene: TRBV7-2
D gene: .

CDR3 protein: CASSSSYGYTF
CDR3 DNA: TGTGCCAGCAGCTCATCCTATGGCTACACCTTC
J gene: TRBJ1-2
clone size: .
V gene: TRBV14
D gene: .

CDR3 protein: CASSLGQGNTIYF
CDR3 DNA: TGTGCCAGCAGCTTAGGGCAGGGAAACACCATATATTTT
J gene: TRBJ1-3
clone size: .
V gene: TRBV7-2
D gene: .

CDR3 protein: CASSQRTGGQQPQHF
CDR3 DNA: TGCGCCAGCAGCCAACGGACAGGGGGCCAACAGCCCCAGCATTTT
J gene: TRBJ1-5
clone size: .
V gene: TRBV4-1
D gene: TRBD1

CDR3 protein: CASSGWGRETQYF
CDR3 DNA: TGTGCCAGCAGTGGCTGGGGGCGAGAGACCCAGTACTTC
J gene: TRBJ2-5
clone size: .
V gene: TRBV28
D gene: .

CDR3 protein: CASSQGASVTYEQYF
CDR3 DNA: TGCGCCAGCAGCCAAGGGGCTAGCGTTACCTACGAGCAGTACTTC
J gene: TRBJ2-7
clone size: .
V gene: TRBV4-1
D gene: .

CDR3 protein: CASSPPRGSYYNEQFF
CDR3 DNA: TGTGCCAGCTCACCACCGCGTGGCAGTTATTACAATGAGCAGTTCTTC
J gene: TRBJ2-1
clone size: .
V gene: TRBV18
D gene: .

CDR3 protein: CASSRTGWAEAFF
CDR3 DNA: TGTGCCAGCAGTCGGACAGGGTGGGCTGAAGCTTTCTTT
J gene: TRBJ1-1
clone size: .
V gene: TRBV28
D gene: TRBD1

CDR3 protein: CASTPGRTNTGELFF
CDR3 DNA: TGTGCCAGTACCCCGGGGAGAACGAACACCGGGGAGCTGTTTTTT
J gene: TRBJ2-2
clone size: .
V gene: TRBV19
D gene: .

CDR3 protein: CASSVGSRFTEAFF
CDR3 DNA: TGTGCCAGCAGCGTAGGATCGCGCTTCACTGAAGCTTTCTTT
J gene: TRBJ1-1
clone size: .
V gene: TRBV9
D gene: .

CDR3 protein: CASSLSGGQSNEQFF
CDR3 DNA: TGCGCCAGCAGCTTGTCGGGGGGTCAGTCTAATGAGCAGTTCTTC
J gene: TRBJ2-1
clone size: .
V gene: TRBV5-1
D gene: TRBD2

CDR3 protein: CASSLNTEAFF
CDR3 DNA: TGTGCCAGCAGTCTGAACACTGAAGCTTTCTTT
J gene: TRBJ1-1
clone size: .
V gene: TRBV2
D gene: .

CDR3 protein: CAIISTGGDSNQPQHF
CDR3 DNA: TGTGCCATCATCTCTACAGGTGGGGATAGCAATCAGCCCCAGCATTTT
J gene: TRBJ1-5
clone size: .
V gene: TRBV10-3
D gene: .

CDR3 protein: CASRNREFRTDTQYF
CDR3 DNA: TGTGCCAGCAGGAACCGGGAATTCCGCACAGATACGCAGTATTTT
J gene: TRBJ2-3
clone size: .
V gene: TRBV5-4
D gene: .

CDR3 protein: CASSTPGPRAKNIQYF
CDR3 DNA: TGTGCCAGCAGCACACCAGGGCCGAGGGCCAAAAACATTCAGTACTTC
J gene: TRBJ2-4
clone size: .
V gene: TRBV7-9
D gene: .